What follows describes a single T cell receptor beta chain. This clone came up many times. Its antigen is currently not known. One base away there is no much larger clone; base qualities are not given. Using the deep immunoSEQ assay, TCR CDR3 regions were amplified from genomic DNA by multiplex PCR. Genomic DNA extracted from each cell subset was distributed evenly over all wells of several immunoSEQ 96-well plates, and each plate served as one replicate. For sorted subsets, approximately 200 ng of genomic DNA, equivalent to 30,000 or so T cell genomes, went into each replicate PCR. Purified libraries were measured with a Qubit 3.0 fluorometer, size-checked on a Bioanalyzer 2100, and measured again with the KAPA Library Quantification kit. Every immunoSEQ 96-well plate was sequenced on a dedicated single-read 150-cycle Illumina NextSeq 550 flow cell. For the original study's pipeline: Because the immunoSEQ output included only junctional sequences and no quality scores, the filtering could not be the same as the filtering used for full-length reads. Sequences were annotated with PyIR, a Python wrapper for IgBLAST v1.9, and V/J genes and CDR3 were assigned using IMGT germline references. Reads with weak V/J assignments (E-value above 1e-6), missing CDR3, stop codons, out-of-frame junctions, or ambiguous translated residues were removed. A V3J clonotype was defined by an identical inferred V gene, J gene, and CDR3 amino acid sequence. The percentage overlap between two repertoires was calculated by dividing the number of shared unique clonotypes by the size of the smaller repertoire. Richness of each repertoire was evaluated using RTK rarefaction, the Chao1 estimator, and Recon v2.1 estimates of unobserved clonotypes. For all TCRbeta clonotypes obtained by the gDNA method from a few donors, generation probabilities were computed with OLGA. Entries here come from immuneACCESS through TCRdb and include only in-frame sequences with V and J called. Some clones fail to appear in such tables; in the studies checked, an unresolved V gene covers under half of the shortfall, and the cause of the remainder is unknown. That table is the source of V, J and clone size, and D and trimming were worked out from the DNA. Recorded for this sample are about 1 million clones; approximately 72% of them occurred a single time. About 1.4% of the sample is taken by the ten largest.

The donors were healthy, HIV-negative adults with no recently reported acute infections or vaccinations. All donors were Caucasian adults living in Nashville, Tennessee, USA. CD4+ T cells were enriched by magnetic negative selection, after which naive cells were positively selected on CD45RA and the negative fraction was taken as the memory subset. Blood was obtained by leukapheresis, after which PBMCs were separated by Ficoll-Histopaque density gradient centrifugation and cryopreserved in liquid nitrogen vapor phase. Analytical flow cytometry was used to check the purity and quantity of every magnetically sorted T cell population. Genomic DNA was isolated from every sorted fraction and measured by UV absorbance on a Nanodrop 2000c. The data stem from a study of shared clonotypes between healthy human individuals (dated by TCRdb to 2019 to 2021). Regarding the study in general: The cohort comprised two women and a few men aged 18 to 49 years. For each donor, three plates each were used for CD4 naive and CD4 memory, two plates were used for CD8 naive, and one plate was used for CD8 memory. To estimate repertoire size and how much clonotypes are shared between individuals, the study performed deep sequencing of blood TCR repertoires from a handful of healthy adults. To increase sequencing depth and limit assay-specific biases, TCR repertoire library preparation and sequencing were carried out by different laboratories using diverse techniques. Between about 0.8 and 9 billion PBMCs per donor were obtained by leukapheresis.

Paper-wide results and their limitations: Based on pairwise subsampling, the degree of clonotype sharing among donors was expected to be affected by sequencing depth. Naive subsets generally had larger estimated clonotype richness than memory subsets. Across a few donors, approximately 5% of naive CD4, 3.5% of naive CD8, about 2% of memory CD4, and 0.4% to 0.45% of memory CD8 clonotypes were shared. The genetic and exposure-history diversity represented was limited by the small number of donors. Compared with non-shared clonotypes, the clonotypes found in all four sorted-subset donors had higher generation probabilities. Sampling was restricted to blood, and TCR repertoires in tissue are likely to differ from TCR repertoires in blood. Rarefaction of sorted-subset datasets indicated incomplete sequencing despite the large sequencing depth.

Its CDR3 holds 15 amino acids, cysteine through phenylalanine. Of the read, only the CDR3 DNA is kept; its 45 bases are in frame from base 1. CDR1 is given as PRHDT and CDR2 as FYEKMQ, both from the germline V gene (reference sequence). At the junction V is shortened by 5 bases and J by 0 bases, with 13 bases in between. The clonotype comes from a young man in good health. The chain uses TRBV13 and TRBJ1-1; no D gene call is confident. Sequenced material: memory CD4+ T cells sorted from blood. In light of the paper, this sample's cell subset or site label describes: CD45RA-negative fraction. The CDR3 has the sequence CASSPTASMNTEAFF. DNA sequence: TGTGCCAGCAGCCCCACTGCTTCCATGAACACTGAAGCTTTCTTT.